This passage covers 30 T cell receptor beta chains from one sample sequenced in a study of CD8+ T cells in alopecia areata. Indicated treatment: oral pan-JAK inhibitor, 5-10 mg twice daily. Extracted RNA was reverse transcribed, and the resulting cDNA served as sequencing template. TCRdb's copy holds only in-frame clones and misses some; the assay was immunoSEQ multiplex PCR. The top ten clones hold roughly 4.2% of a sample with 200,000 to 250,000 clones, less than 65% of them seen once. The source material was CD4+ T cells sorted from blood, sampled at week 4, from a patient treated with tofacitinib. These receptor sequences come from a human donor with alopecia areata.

In DNA, the CDR3 is TGTGCCAGCAGCTTAGCATGGACAGGGAGTAACCAGTATTTT. Its protein product is CASSLAWTGSNQYF. This rearrangement joins TRBV7-2 to TRBJ2-3; 8 bases agree with TRBD1. The CDR3 covers 14 residues. V shed 0 bases and J 12 bases; nucleotides not matched to a gene: 8. Germline V gene lookup returns CDR1 SGHTA and CDR2 FQGNSA.

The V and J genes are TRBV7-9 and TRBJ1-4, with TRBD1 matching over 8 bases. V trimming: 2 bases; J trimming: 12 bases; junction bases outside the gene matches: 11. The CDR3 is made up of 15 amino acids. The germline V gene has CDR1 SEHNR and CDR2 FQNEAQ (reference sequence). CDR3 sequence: CASSLWGQESEELFF. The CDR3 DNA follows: TGTGCCAGCAGCTTATGGGGACAGGAGTCGGAGGAACTGTTTTTT.

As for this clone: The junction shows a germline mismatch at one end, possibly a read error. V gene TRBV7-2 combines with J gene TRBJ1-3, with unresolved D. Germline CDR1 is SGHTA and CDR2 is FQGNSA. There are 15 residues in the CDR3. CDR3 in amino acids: CASTLGPSSGNTIYF. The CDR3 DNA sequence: TGTGCCAGCACCTTAGGACCCAGCTCTGGAAACACCATATATTTT.

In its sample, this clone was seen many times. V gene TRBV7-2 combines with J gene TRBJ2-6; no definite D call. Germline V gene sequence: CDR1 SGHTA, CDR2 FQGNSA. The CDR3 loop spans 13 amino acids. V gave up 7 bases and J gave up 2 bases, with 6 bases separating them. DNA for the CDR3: TGTGCCAGCACTTTTGCTGGGGCCAACGTCCTGACTTTC. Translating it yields CASTFAGANVLTF.

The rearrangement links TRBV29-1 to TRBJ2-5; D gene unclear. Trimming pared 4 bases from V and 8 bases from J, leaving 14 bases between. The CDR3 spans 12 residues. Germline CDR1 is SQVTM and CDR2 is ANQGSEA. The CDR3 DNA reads TGCAGCGTTGTAAGACCCCCAGATACCCAGTACTTC. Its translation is CSVVRPPDTQYF.

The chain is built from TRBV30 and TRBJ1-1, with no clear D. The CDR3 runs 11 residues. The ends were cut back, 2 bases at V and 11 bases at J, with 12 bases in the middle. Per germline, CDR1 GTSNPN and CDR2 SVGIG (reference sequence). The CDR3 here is CAWSLPVRAFF. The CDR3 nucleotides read TGTGCCTGGAGTTTGCCTGTGAGGGCTTTCTTT.

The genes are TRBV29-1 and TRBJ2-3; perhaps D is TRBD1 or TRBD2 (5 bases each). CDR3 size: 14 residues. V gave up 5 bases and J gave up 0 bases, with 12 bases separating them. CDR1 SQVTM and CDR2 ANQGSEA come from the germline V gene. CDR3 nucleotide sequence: TGCAGCGTTAAATTCCGGGACAGCACAGATACGCAGTATTTT. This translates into CSVKFRDSTDTQYF.

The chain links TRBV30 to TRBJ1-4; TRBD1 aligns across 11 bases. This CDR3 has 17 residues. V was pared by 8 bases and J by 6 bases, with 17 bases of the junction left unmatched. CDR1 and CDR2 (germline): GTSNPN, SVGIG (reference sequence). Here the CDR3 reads CASSSRTGGEDDEKLFF. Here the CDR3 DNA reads TGTGCCAGCAGCTCCCGGACAGGGGGCGAGGATGATGAAAAACTGTTTTTT.

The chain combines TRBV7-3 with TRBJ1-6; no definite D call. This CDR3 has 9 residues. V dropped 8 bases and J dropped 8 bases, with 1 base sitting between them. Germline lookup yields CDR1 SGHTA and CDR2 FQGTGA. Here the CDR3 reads CASYSPLHF. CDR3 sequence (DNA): TGTGCCAGCTATTCACCCCTCCACTTT.

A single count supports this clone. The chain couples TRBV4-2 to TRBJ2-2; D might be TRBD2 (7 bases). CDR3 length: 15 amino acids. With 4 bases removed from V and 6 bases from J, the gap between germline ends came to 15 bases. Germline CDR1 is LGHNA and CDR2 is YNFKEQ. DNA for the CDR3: TGTGCCAGCAGCCCCAAACAGGGAGGGGCCGGGGAGCTGTTTTTT. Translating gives CASSPKQGGAGELFF.

CDR3 region: CATSRKETQYF. Written as DNA, the CDR3 is TGTGCCACCAGCAGGAAAGAGACCCAGTACTTC. The chain combines TRBV15 with TRBJ2-5; no reliable D call. The V end lost 3 bases, the J end lost 3 bases, and 2 bases lay between the germline ends. The CDR3 runs 11 residues. Germline V gives CDR1 LNHNV, CDR2 YYDKDF (reference sequence).

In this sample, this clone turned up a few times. Written as DNA, the CDR3 is TGTGCCAGCAGGCAAAGCGCCACCATCAATGAAAAACTGTTTTTT. It specifies CASRQSATINEKLFF. This sequence joins TRBV2 and TRBJ1-4; D remains ambiguous. The CDR3 loop spans 15 amino acids. Deletions cut 6 bases from V and 5 bases from J, with 16 bases between. The germline V gene encodes CDR1 SNHLY and CDR2 FYNNEI.

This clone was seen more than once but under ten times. As DNA, the CDR3 is TGTGCCAGCAGTGAAGAGTGGACAGGCAATCAGCCCCAGCATTTT. Protein sequence: CASSEEWTGNQPQHF. The V gene is TRBV2, the J gene TRBJ1-5, with D possibly being TRBD1 (6 bases). The germline V gene has CDR1 SNHLY and CDR2 FYNNEI. The CDR3 runs to 15 residues. The ends were cut back, 1 base at V and 2 bases at J, with 9 bases in the middle.

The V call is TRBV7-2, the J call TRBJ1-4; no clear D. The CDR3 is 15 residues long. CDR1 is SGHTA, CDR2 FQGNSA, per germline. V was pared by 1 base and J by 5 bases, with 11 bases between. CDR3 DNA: TGTGCCAGCAGCTTAGGGCTCAGCTTAAATGAAAAACTGTTTTTT. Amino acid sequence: CASSLGLSLNEKLFF.

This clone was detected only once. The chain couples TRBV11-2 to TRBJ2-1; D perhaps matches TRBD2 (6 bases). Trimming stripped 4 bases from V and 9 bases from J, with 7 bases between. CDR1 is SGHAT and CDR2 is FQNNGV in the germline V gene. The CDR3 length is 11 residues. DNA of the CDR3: TGTGCCAGCAGCTCTAGCGTTGAGCAGTTCTTC. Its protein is CASSSSVEQFF. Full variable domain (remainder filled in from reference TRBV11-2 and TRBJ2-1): EAGVAQSPRYKIIEKRQSVAFWCNPISGHATLYWYQQILGQGPKLLIQFQNNGVVDDSQLPKDRFSAERLKGVDSTLKIQPAKLEDSAVYLCASSSSVEQFFGPGTRLTVL.

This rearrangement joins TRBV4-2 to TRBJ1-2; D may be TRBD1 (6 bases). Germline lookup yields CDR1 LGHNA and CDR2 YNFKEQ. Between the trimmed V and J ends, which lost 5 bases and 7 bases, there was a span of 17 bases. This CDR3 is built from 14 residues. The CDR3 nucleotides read TGTGCCAGCAGCTTGGGGGCCAGGGGAGTTGGCTACACCTTC. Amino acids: CASSLGARGVGYTF.

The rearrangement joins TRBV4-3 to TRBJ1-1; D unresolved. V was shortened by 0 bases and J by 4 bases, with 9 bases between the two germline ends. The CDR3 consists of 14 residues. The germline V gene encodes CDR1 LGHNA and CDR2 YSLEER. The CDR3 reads CASSQDRMATEAFF. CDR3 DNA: TGCGCCAGCAGCCAAGACAGGATGGCCACTGAAGCTTTCTTT.

CDR3 amino acids: CASSLEDRGADTQYF. CDR3 nucleotides: TGCGCCAGCAGCTTGGAGGACAGAGGGGCAGATACGCAGTATTTT. The chain carries TRBV5-1 and TRBJ2-3, with D maybe TRBD1 (6 bases). This CDR3 spans 15 amino acids. V lost 0 bases and J 4 bases, leaving 12 bases between the germline ends. Germline CDR1 SGHRS, CDR2 YFSETQ.

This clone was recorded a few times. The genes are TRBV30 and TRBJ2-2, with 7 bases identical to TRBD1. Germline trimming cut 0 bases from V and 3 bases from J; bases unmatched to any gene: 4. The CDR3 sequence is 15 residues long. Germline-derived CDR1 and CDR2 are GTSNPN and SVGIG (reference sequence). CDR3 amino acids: CAWSVRTGYTGELFF. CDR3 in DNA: TGTGCCTGGAGTGTGAGGACAGGTTACACCGGGGAGCTGTTTTTT.

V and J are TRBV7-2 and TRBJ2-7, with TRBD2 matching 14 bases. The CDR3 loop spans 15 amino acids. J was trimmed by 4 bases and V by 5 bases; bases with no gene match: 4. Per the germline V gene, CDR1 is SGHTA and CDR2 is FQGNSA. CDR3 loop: CASSAGLAGVYEQYF. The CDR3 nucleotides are TGTGCCAGCAGCGCGGGACTAGCGGGGGTGTACGAGCAGTACTTC.

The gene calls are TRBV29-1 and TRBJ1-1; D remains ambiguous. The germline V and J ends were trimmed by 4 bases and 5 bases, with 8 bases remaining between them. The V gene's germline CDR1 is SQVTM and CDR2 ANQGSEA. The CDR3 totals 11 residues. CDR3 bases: TGCAGCGTTGCTGGGTGGACTGAAGCTTTCTTT. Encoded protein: CSVAGWTEAFF.

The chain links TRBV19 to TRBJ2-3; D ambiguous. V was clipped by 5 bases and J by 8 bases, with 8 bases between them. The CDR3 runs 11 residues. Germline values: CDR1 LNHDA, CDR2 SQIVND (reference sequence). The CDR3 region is CASSDSVTQYF. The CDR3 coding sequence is TGTGCCAGTAGTGACTCCGTTACGCAGTATTTT.

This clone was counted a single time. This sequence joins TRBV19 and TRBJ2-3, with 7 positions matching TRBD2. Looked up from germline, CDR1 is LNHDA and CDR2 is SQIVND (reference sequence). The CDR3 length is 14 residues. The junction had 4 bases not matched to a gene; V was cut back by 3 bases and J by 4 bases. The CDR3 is CASSMASGSDTQYF. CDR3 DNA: TGTGCCAGTAGTATGGCTAGCGGATCAGATACGCAGTATTTT. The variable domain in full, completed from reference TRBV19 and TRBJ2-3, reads DGGITQSPKYLFRKEGQNVTLSCEQNLNHDAMYWYRQDPGQGLRLIYYSQIVNDFQKGDIAEGYSVSREKKESFPLTVTSAQKNPTAFYLCASSMASGSDTQYFGPGTRLTVL.

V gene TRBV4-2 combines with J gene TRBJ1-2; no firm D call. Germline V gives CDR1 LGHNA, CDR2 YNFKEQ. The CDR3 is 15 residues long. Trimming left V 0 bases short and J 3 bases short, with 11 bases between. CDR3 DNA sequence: TGTGCCAGCAGCCAAGAGCACGGACCACACTATGGCTACACCTTC. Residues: CASSQEHGPHYGYTF.

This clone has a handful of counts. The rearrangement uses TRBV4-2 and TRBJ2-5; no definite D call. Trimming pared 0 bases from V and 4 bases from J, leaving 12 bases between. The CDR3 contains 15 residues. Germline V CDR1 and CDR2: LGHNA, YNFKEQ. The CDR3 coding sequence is TGTGCCAGCAGCCAAGATTCTTCTGCCCCAGAGACCCAGTACTTC. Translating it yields CASSQDSSAPETQYF.

CDR3 coding DNA: TGCGCCAGCAGCCAAGAGGACATAGACTCCTACGAGCAGTACTTC. Translating gives CASSQEDIDSYEQYF. The chain uses TRBV4-3 and TRBJ2-7; possibly TRBD1 for D (5 bases). The CDR3 runs 15 residues. V dropped 0 bases and J dropped 0 bases, with 9 bases sitting between them. Germline CDR1 LGHNA, CDR2 YSLEER.

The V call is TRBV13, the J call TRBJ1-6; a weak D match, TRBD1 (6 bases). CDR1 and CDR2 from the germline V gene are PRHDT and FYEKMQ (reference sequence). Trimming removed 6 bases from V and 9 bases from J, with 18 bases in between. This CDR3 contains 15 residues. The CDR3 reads CASSRDTGYSSPLHF. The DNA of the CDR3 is TGTGCCAGCAGTCGGGATACAGGGTACAGTTCACCCCTCCACTTT.

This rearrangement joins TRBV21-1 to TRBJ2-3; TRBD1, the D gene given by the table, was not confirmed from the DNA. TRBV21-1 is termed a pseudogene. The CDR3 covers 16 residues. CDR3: CASSIRFTRFQDTQYF. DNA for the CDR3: TGTGCCAGCAGCATCCGATTTACACGATTTCAAGATACGCAGTATTTT.

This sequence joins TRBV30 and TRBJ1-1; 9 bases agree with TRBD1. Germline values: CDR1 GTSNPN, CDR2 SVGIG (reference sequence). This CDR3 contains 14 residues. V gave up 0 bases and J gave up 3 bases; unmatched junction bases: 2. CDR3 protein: CAWSVGTGYTEAFF. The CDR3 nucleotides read TGTGCCTGGAGTGTTGGGACAGGGTACACTGAAGCTTTCTTT.

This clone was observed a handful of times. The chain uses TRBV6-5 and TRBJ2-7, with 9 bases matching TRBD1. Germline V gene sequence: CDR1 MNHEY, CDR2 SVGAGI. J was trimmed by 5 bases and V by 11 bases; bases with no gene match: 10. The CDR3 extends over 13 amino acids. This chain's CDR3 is CASLSGQGNEQYF. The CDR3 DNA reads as TGTGCCTCCCTTTCGGGACAGGGTAACGAGCAGTACTTC.